This TCR beta chain was recorded in a study of cytomegalovirus exposure and HLA in healthy donors. Germline V gives CDR1 SGDLS, CDR2 YYNGEE. The CDR3 totals 14 residues. The V end was cut by 1 base, the J end by 2 bases, with 9 bases between. Separate from the approximately 670-subject first cohort was the roughly 120-subject validation cohort, to which the donors belonged. TCRdb's table, derived via immunoSEQ multiplex PCR, lists solely in-frame clones and lacks some. Here the sample spans hundreds of thousands of clones, about 90% being singletons. Study-wide results and caveats: Many donors shared some public TCRs, even though most TCR sequences were rare. Investigators reported about 160 TCR beta chains as tied to cytomegalovirus.

To note about this clone: Its target is unknown.

The chain combines TRBV9 with TRBJ1-2, with D perhaps matching TRBD1 (6 bases). The sequencing sample was made of PBMCs. The receptor's source is a man younger than 35 in good health and CMV-seropositive. The chain's CDR3 is CASSVTGQNYGYTF. CDR3 DNA: TGTGCCAGCAGCGTAACAGGGCAGAACTATGGCTACACCTTC.